Described below is a single T cell receptor (beta chain) sequence and its context. Its target is not known. With 60 Vbeta and 13 Jbeta primers, the PCR was carried out. TCRdb's copy holds only in-frame clones and misses some; the assay was immunoSEQ multiplex PCR. This sample yields roughly 200,000 clones, of which over 75% are seen a single time; approximately 2.5% belongs to the top ten. These data belong to a study of cytomegalovirus exposure and HLA in healthy donors. Study-level points and caveats: Three chains linked to CMV were shown in vitro to be specific for CMV antigens.

This receptor was identified in a man in his 60s in good health and CMV-seronegative. Input material: PBMCs.

DNA of the CDR3: TGTGCCAGCAGTTTAGCGCGACAGGGGGCTCGCGGGGAGCTGTTTTTT. Encoded protein: CASSLARQGARGELFF. The gene calls are TRBV27 and TRBJ2-2, with TRBD1 matching 10 bases. V shed 2 bases and J 7 bases; nucleotides not matched to a gene: 7. This CDR3 is 16 amino acids long. Germline loops: CDR1 MNHEY, CDR2 SMNVEV (reference sequence).